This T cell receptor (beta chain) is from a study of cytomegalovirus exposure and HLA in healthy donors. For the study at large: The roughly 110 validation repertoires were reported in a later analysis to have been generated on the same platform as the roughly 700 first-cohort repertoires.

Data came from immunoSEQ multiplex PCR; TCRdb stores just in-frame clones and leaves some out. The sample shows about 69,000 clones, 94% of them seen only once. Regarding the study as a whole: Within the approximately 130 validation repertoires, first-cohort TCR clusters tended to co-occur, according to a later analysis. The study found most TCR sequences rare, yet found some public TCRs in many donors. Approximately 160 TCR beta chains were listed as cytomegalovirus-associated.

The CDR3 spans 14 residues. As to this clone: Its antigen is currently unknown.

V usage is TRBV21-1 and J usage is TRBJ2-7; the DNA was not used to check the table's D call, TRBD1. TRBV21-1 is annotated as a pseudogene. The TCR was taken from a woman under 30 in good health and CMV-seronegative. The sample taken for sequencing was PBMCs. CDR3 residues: CASSKNRGSYEQYF. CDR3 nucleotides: TGTGCCAGCAGCAAAAACAGGGGCTCCTACGAGCAGTACTTC.